This T cell receptor (beta chain) was retrieved from a study of cytomegalovirus exposure and HLA in healthy donors listed by TCRdb under 2017. Turning to the overall study: In an earlier analysis of under 600 of the donors, roughly 300 Gb of sequence data and about 110 million unique TCR beta sequences from some 170 million T cells were reported. Genome-wide SNP genotypes for about 65% of the 666 donors were used in a later genetic analysis, which treated that subset as a discovery cohort. The genetic ancestry cluster associated with self-reported Caucasian donors included around 76% of the approximately 410 genotyped donors. An early release covering some 640 HLA-typed donors comprised approximately 290 gigabases of sequencing data and around 80 million unique TCR sequences. Every repertoire in the discovery cohort had been generated on one and the same sequencing platform. To predict cytomegalovirus infection status, the study combined high-throughput TCR immunosequencing, statistical association of individual TCRs with disease status, and machine learning. In addition to the first cohort of 650 to 750 subjects, a separate validation cohort of approximately 110 different subjects was used. The study aimed to test whether signatures of past pathogen exposure could be identified by cataloging public T cell receptors. On average, around 200,000 unique TCR beta nucleotide sequences were sequenced per donor among a few hundred genotyped donors of the cohort, with 15% to 20% of those sequences being non-productive. In the later analysis, no new phenotypic data were used to find candidate immune exposures; instead, reliance was placed on TCR beta sequences and their occurrence across donors. Several DR-DQ haplotypes were handled as single units for association and clustering because linkage in the cohort was strong. In an earlier analysis of 500 to 650 of the donors, high-throughput TCR beta sequencing was used to judge whether each TCR beta V gene segment behaved as functional or pseudogenic. To study patterns of TCR occurrence, a later analysis re-analyzed previously published TCR beta repertoires from 650 to 750 donors and added high-resolution HLA genotyping. The number of typed donors differed by locus: roughly 620-630 for A, B, C, DRB1 and DQB1; 522 for DQA1; around 610 for DPA1; and about 450 for DPB1. The study profiled the T cell repertoires of under 850 subjects by immunosequencing and related them to cytomegalovirus serostatus. HLA typing included class I and class II loci at four-digit resolution. Donor age, sex, ethnicity and CMV serostatus were compiled alongside the repertoire data. Overall study results and their limits: In a later analysis, some 17,000 TCR beta sequences were associated with specific HLA alleles at a false discovery rate of 0.05. In an earlier analysis of around 500 of the donors, most TCR beta V segments appeared in productive rearrangements about 87% or about 30% of the time, broadly matching IMGT annotations. A total of 150 or so TCR beta chains were listed by the study as associated with cytomegalovirus. A further reported finding was that TCR beta sequences accurately predicted the HLA-A and HLA-B alleles for most subjects in the first cohort. Because counts were too low, seventeen rarely observed V segments, including chromosome 9 orphons, were excluded from the earlier analysis of under 650 of the donors. In this cohort, only TCR beta chains were sequenced, and detectable features were limited by the absence of alpha or paired-chain data. Sequencing depth was assumed to be roughly uniform across donors in the presence/absence analyses, though that assumption may not hold. In a later analysis, TCR association rates were found to vary across HLA loci, with the most associated TCRs seen for DRB1 alleles and the fewest for HLA-C alleles. In a later genetic analysis, a missense DCLRE1C variant was associated with V-gene and J-gene trimming of TCR beta chains, and the association was replicated in an independent cohort. In vitro tests confirmed that a few of the cytomegalovirus-associated TCR beta chains recognize cytomegalovirus antigens. A cluster of highly shared sequence variants was judged likely to be a technical artifact of the sequencing pipeline. Immune exposure information for the cohort was limited to CMV serostatus. Because the 87-base-pair reads could not distinguish some IMGT-functional V segments, including TRBV6-2 and TRBV6-3, those segments were excluded. A later analysis found that most CMV-associated TCR beta chains appeared HLA-restricted, with HLA associations seemingly driven largely by CMV exposure. While some public TCRs were present in many individuals, most TCR sequences turned up only very rarely across donors. In both the original and validation cohorts, the classifier was reported to diagnose cytomegalovirus status with high specificity and sensitivity. Linkage disequilibrium might explain the correlated functional status among segregating V segments, but an unknown experimental factor could not be excluded. According to a later genetic analysis, donors in an Asian-associated ancestry cluster had fewer N-insertions in productive TCRs than the approximately 710-donor mean. The authors suggested that the approach could potentially be extended to other disease states and immunological phenotypes. A later analysis reported that several top co-occurrence clusters appeared linked to parvovirus B19, influenza, CMV and Epstein-Barr virus. Compared with equally common non-associated chains, HLA-associated TCR beta chains in a later analysis were more clonally expanded and had lower generation probabilities. Because HLA typing was missing for some donors at each locus, association tests included only the typed subset. Assigning TCR associations to individual alleles was difficult when HLA alleles, especially DR and DQ, strongly co-occurred.

The cohort was made up of approximately 700 healthy bone marrow donors. At the time of sampling, every cohort member was nominally healthy, though immune exposures that went unrecorded were likely present. The donor tested CMV seronegative, placing the donor among the roughly 400 seronegative members of the cohort. A peripheral blood sample was collected from each donor, and TCR beta sequencing was performed on peripheral blood mononuclear cells. The Qiagen DNeasy Blood Extraction Kit was used to extract genomic DNA from the blood cell samples. From the cysteine up to the phenylalanine, the CDR3 has a length of 13 residues. Only CDR3 DNA remains: 39 bases, in frame from the first base. Ends trimmed: V by 0 bases, J by 6 bases; bases unmatched to a gene: 0. Taken from the germline V gene, the CDR1 and CDR2 loops are SGDLS and YYNGEE. About this clone: Its antigen remains undetermined. Qualities for individual bases were not recorded, and no much larger clone is one base off. This CDR3 is also generated by other DNA sequences in the sample.

The library was generated by the immunoSEQ multiplex PCR assay. The multiplex PCR relied on a mix of 60 forward primers for TCR Vbeta segments and 13 reverse primers for TCR Jbeta segments. The CDR3 region of rearranged TCR beta genes was amplified from genomic DNA with a multiplex PCR assay. The amplified TCR beta libraries were sequenced on the Illumina HiSeq System as 87-base-pair reads. Under the source paper's analysis protocol: In a later analysis, around 80 million unique TCR beta chains were counted across the roughly 700 repertoires, and roughly 9.9 million of these chains were shared by at least two donors. Raw reads were error-corrected and collapsed into unique sequences by a nearest-neighbor algorithm in which closely related sequences were merged to remove PCR and sequencing errors. Alignment of CDR3 sequences to IMGT reference sequences was used to assign V, D and J gene segments. For a sequence to be retained, a match of at least six nucleotides to both a V gene segment and a J gene segment was required. A rearrangement was called productive if the CDR3 had no stop codons and remained in frame with V and J, and every other rearrangement was called non-productive. Following IMGT convention, CDR3 was defined as the stretch from the second conserved V-encoded cysteine to the conserved J-encoded phenylalanine. Sequences without an unambiguous match to a single V gene segment were excluded from the earlier analysis of about 630 of the donors. In an earlier analysis of a few hundred of the donors, a V segment was called functional when productive rearrangements were above 56.7%, and segregating when the standard deviation between donors exceeded 5%. To diagnose cytomegalovirus status from the catalog of TCR beta chain sequences, a statistical classification framework was built. In a later analysis, TCR nucleotide sequences were compared against IMGT/GENE-DB human TR gene sequences so that V and J genes could be assigned. Using the TCRdist pipeline, a later analysis assigned CDR3 sequences along with most-parsimonious VDJ recombination scenarios. In a later analysis, each TCR beta chain was defined by its CDR3 amino acid sequence together with its V-gene family, and reads without a unique V-gene family were excluded. To address suspected cross-contamination and a sequencing artifact, a later analysis removed 550 to 750 highly shared, low-generation-probability nucleotide sequences. In a later analysis, a clonal expansion index for each public chain was calculated from normalized within-repertoire ranks of inferred template counts. In a later analysis, generation probabilities were computed with a VDJ recombination model fitted to out-of-frame rearrangements, and the resulting probabilities were checked against IGoR. Hypergeometric tests were used in a later analysis to score TCR-TCR, TCR-HLA and TCR-CMV co-occurrence, with a repertoire-size bias correction applied to the TCR pairs. A later analysis estimated false discovery rates by permuting HLA or CMV assignments 20 times. In a later analysis, co-occurring TCRs were grouped using DBSCAN, and TCRdist sequence similarity was added for clustering within HLA-allele-positive subsets. Co-occurrence clustering excluded repertoires with fewer than 30,000 or more than 120,000 public chains, plus five with anomalous nucleotide sharing. As stored in TCRdb, this immuneACCESS dataset retains in-frame rearrangements with V and J assigned. A fraction of the clones does not appear; measured against another copy, unresolved V genes explain less than half of the discrepancy, and the remainder lacks a known reason. V and J calls and clone size come straight from that table; D and trimming were deduced from the DNA. For this sample the table gives about 190,000 clones, of which 80% to 85% were detected only once. The ten biggest clones cover around 1.7% of the sample.

The V gene is TRBV9 and the J gene is TRBJ2-1; 7 middle bases align to TRBD1. The TCR comes from a man in his fifties or sixties in good health and CMV-seronegative. The sequenced sample consisted of PBMCs. The DNA sequence is TGTGCCAGCAGCGTAGGACAGGGCAATGAGCAGTTCTTC. It specifies CASSVGQGNEQFF. Reference TRBV9 and TRBJ2-1 genes cover what lies past the CDR3, so the full variable domain is DSGVTQTPKHLITATGQRVTLRCSPRSGDLSVYWYQQSLDQGLQFLIQYYNGEERAKGNILERFSAQQFPDLHSELNLSSLELGDSALYFCASSVGQGNEQFFGPGTRLTVL.